The subject of this entry is one T cell receptor (beta chain). Its antigen remains unidentified. The record originates from a study of CD8 T cells in ankylosing spondylitis. Study-wide points: It appeared that ankylosing spondylitis blood was characterized by a TCR beta motif of eight highly homologous variants.

V shed 4 bases and J shed 5 bases, with 12 bases lying between them. Per germline, CDR1 LGHNA and CDR2 YNFKEQ. CDR3 length equals 14 residues. TCRdb passed the 5' RACE reads through MiXCR, listing each CDR3 protein once. The profile shows about 150,000 distinct CDR3 sequences, 25% to 35% of them singletons. This chain joins TRBV4-2 and TRBJ2-1; weak D call: TRBD2 (5 bases). The TCR was taken from a male donor with ankylosing spondylitis. Sequencing was done on a sample of synovial fluid, either unsorted or a sorted T cell fraction (not recorded which). Here the CDR3 DNA reads TGTGCCAGCAGCCTCCGGGGAGAGGACAATGAGCAGTTCTTC. Translation gives CASSLRGEDNEQFF.